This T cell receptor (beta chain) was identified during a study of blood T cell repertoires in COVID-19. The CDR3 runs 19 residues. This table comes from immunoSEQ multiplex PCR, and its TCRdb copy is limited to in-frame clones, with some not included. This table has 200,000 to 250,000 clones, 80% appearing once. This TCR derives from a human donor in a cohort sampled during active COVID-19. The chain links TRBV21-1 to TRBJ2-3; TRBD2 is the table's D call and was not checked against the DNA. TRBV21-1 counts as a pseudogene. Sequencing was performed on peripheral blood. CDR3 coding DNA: TGTGCCAGCAGCATTGAGCGGGAGAAAAATAGGGGCCTCACAGATACGCAGTATTTT. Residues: CASSIEREKNRGLTDTQYF.